Shown below are 2 T cell receptor beta chains from a single sample sequenced in a study of synovial regulatory T cells in juvenile arthritis. Sequencing was performed with immunoSEQ multiplex PCR; in TCRdb, only in-frame clones are kept and a portion is missing. Here the sample table reports about 10,000 clones. The sample comprised Treg cells from blood. Specified subset: remaining (HLA-DR-negative) circulating blood Treg cells. Receptors originate from a donor younger than 30 with juvenile idiopathic arthritis.

This chain uses TRBV27 with TRBJ2-7; the D call from TCRdb, TRBD1, cannot be confirmed without DNA. The CDR3 covers 15 residues. The entry carries no DNA sequence. Germline values: CDR1 MNHEY, CDR2 SMNVEV (reference sequence). CDR3 sequence: CASSYQDRGTYEQYF.

By frequency, this clone is medium-sized. The V call is TRBV19, the J call TRBJ1-3. Germline values: CDR1 LNHDA, CDR2 SQIVND (reference sequence). The CDR3 extends over 13 amino acids. DNA for this receptor is not on file. The chain's CDR3 is CASSPEPGNTIYF.